The T cell receptor (beta chain) under discussion was sequenced for a study of blood T cell repertoires in COVID-19. Looking at the study overall: Sites across the United States, Italy and Spain contributed samples from acute and convalescent COVID-19.

Either two negative PCRs, clearance, or symptom resolution qualified Cohort 3 donors as recovered. The CDR3 is 13 amino acids. V shed 6 bases and J shed 8 bases, with 16 bases lying between them. The V gene's germline CDR1 is SNHLY and CDR2 FYNNEI. Generated by immunoSEQ multiplex PCR, the TCRdb table keeps only in-frame clones and is missing some. This table has 490,000 or so clones, around nine tenths appearing once. What was sequenced was PBMCs or T cells enriched from blood (not recorded which). The chain employs TRBV2 and TRBJ1-2; TRBD1 might be the D (5 bases). The TCR originated in a woman aged 60-70 years who had recovered from COVID-19. The CDR3 reads CASRDTEPGGYTF. Written as DNA, the CDR3 is TGTGCCAGCAGGGACACGGAACCCGGCGGCTACACCTTC.